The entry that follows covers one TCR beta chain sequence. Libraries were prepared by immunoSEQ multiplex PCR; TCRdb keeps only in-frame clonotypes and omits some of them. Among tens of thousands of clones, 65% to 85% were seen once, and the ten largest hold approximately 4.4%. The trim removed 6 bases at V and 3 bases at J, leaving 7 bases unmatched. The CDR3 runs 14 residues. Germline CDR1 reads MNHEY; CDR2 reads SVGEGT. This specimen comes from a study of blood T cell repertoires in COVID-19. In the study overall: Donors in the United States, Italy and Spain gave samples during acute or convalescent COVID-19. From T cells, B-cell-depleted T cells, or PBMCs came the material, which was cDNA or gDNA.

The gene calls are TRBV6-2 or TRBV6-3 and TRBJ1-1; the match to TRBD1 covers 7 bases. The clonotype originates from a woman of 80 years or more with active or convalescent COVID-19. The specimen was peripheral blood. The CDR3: CASSPGTEHTEAFF. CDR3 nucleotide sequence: TGTGCCAGCAGCCCCGGGACAGAGCACACTGAAGCTTTCTTT.